There are a few counts of the clone carrying this TCR beta chain. The target antigen is unknown. This sample is drawn from a study of T cells after yellow fever vaccination. Study details: The fractions with low cell numbers were processed using SMART-Seq v4 Ultra Low Input. Study-wide points: Abundant clonotypes from the bulk population could get into FACS-sorted repertoires as contaminants. Most clones from primary vaccination resurfaced after the booster (around 97% CD4, 70% to 90% CD8).

J gave up 6 bases and V 6 bases, and 6 bases lay outside the gene matches. There are 14 residues in the CDR3. Per germline, CDR1 SGHTA and CDR2 FQGNSA. A universal primer site and UMIs were added as TCR cDNA was made by 5'RACE template switching. TCRdb processed the 5' RACE reads anew with MiXCR; each CDR3 protein has one entry. This table has approximately 330,000 distinct CDR3 sequences, approximately 13% appearing once. Material: CD4+ T cells sorted from PBMCs, obtained 15 days after the yellow fever booster vaccination. The clonotype originates from a man aged 18 to 35 who received the YFV17D yellow fever vaccine. The chain recombines TRBV7-2 with TRBJ2-1; TRBD1 agrees at 9 bases. The CDR3 DNA follows: TGTGCCAGCAGGGGGGACAGGGTATTCAATGAGCAGTTCTTC. As protein: CASRGDRVFNEQFF. Complete variable domain (other parts from reference TRBV7-2 and TRBJ2-1): GAGVSQSPSNKVTEKGKDVELRCDPISGHTALYWYRQSLGQGLEFLIYFQGNSAPDKSGLPSDRFSAERTGGSVSTLTIQRTQQEDSAVYLCASRGDRVFNEQFFGPGTRLTVL.